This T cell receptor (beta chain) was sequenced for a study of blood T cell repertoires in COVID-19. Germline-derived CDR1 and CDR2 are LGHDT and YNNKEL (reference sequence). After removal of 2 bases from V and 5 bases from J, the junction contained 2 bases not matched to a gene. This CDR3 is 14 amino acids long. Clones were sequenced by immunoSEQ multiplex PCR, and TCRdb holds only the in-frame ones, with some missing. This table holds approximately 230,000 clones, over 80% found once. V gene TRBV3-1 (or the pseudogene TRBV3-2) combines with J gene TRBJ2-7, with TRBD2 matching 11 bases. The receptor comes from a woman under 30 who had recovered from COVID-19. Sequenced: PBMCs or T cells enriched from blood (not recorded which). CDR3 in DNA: TGTGCCAGCAGCCAACTAGCGGGAGGAAACGAGCAGTACTTC. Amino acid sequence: CASSQLAGGNEQYF.